The clone carrying this TCR beta chain turned up a few times. The germline V and J ends were trimmed by 2 bases and 11 bases, with 15 bases remaining between them. Germline CDR1 SGHTA, CDR2 FQGNSA. The CDR3 contains 13 residues. From the RT-PCR reads, TCRdb called clonotypes with MiXCR, one entry per CDR3 protein. The sample has about 680,000 distinct CDR3 sequences; 14% are singletons. The TCR sequence derives from a female donor in good health, serving as a healthy control. Sequencing was carried out using memory CD4+ T cells from blood. V usage is TRBV7-2 and J usage is TRBJ1-1, with D unresolved. The CDR3 DNA sequence: TGTGCCAGCAGCTTAAATCGTGGCGAAGGTGCTTTCTTT. Protein sequence: CASSLNRGEGAFF.